Listed here are 30 T cell receptor beta chains from one sample, sequenced in a study of cytomegalovirus exposure and HLA in healthy donors. Generated by immunoSEQ multiplex PCR, the TCRdb table keeps only in-frame clones and is missing some. Here the sample spans around 71,000 clones, around 95% being singletons. Material: PBMCs. These receptors came from a man aged 18 to 30 in good health and CMV-seropositive.

The chain employs TRBV7-7 and TRBJ2-5; no definite D call. Trimming stripped 0 bases from V and 2 bases from J, with 7 bases between. The CDR3 sequence is 14 residues long. From germline, CDR1 is SSHAT and CDR2 FNYEAQ (reference sequence). CDR3 sequence (DNA): TGTGCCAGCAGCTTAGCTGGCATACAAGAGACCCAGTACTTC. Translated: CASSLAGIQETQYF.

The rearrangement joins TRBV6-1 to TRBJ1-2, with 10 bases identical to TRBD1. Losses at the gene ends were 7 bases for V and 3 bases for J; bases not matched to a gene: 8. The germline V gene has CDR1 MNHNS and CDR2 SASEGT. The CDR3 totals 15 residues. The CDR3 nucleotides read TGTGCCAGCAAGATCTATGGGACAGGGGACTATGGCTACACCTTC. Amino acid sequence: CASKIYGTGDYGYTF.

V usage is TRBV11-2 and J usage is TRBJ1-1, with TRBD1 matching over 7 bases. The V and J ends lost 2 bases and 6 bases, in that order; junction bases with no gene match: 12. The CDR3 is 16 amino acids. CDR1 and CDR2 (germline): SGHAT, FQNNGV. CDR3 in amino acids: CASSLLPGQLASEAFF. CDR3 nucleotide sequence: TGTGCCAGCAGCTTATTACCGGGACAGTTGGCCTCTGAAGCTTTCTTT.

The CDR3 bases are TGTGCCAGCAGCTCTGAGGGGACATGGATTCGGACCCAGTACTTC. It specifies CASSSEGTWIRTQYF. The genes are TRBV11-2 and TRBJ2-5, with D maybe TRBD1 (6 bases). Germline CDR1 is SGHAT and CDR2 is FQNNGV. The CDR3 covers 15 residues. Trimming stripped 4 bases from V and 7 bases from J, with 19 bases between.

The chain couples TRBV11-2 to TRBJ2-7, with a possible D match to TRBD2 (5 bases). Trimming took 2 bases from V and 4 from J, leaving 18 bases between them. This CDR3 region has 16 residues. The V gene's germline CDR1 is SGHAT and CDR2 FQNNGV. The CDR3 nucleotides are TGTGCCAGCAGCTTATTCCCGGACTTAAGGATATACGAGCAGTACTTC. It yields the protein CASSLFPDLRIYEQYF.

The CDR3 reads CASSRDKEGEAFF. The CDR3 DNA sequence: TGTGCCAGCAGCCGTGATAAGGAGGGTGAAGCTTTCTTT. This chain connects TRBV5-4 to TRBJ1-1; D remains unclear. Germline V lookup: CDR1 SGHNT, CDR2 YYREEE (reference sequence). V was clipped by 4 bases and J by 7 bases, with 14 bases between them. The CDR3 contains 13 residues.

The V call is TRBV7-6, the J call TRBJ2-3; TRBD2 matches at 9 bases. The V segment lost 5 bases and the J segment 1 base; nucleotides outside the gene matches: 4. Germline lookup yields CDR1 SGHVS and CDR2 FNYEAQ. The CDR3 covers 15 residues. CDR3 coding DNA: TGTGCCAGCAGCGTTGCGGGGGGGCGCACAGATACGCAGTATTTT. Translation gives CASSVAGGRTDTQYF.

This clone occurred once. The CDR3 spells CASQQTGSNQPQHF. The DNA of the CDR3 is TGTGCCAGCCAGCAGACAGGAAGCAATCAGCCCCAGCATTTT. This chain connects TRBV2 to TRBJ1-5, with D possibly matching TRBD1 (6 bases). V lost 8 bases, J lost 1 base, and 12 bases lay in between. Germline loops: CDR1 SNHLY, CDR2 FYNNEI. The CDR3 runs 14 residues.

The gene calls are TRBV7-9 and TRBJ1-6; a possible D gene is TRBD1 (5 bases). The CDR3 has 16 residues. The germline V and J ends were trimmed by 1 base and 5 bases, with 12 bases remaining between them. CDR1 is SEHNR and CDR2 is FQNEAQ in the germline V gene (reference sequence). Here the CDR3 DNA reads TGTGCCAGCAGCTTAGTCCCAGGGCTCGATAATTCACCCCTCCACTTT. It specifies CASSLVPGLDNSPLHF.

The chain couples TRBV6-1 to TRBJ2-3; 8 bases agree with TRBD1. V lost 5 bases, J lost 5 bases, and 3 bases stayed unmatched. CDR3 length: 13 residues. Germline CDR1 and CDR2: MNHNS and SASEGT. CDR3 sequence reads: CASSTDRGDTQYF. The CDR3 DNA reads as TGTGCCAGCAGTACCGACAGGGGAGATACGCAGTATTTT.

This CDR3 reads CASSQPPGTGVYEQYF. For the CDR3, the DNA is TGTGCCAGCAGTCAACCACCCGGGACAGGGGTATACGAGCAGTACTTC. The chain links TRBV2 to TRBJ2-7; 10 bases align to TRBD1. V shed 5 bases, J shed 4 bases, and the junction held 11 bases outside the gene matches. The CDR3 has 16 amino acids. Germline CDR1 reads SNHLY; CDR2 reads FYNNEI.

This rearrangement joins TRBV6-6 to TRBJ1-5, with D possibly matching TRBD1 (5 bases). V dropped 5 bases and J dropped 1 base, with 12 bases sitting between them. CDR1 MNHNY and CDR2 SVGAGI come from the germline V gene (reference sequence). This CDR3 has 15 amino acids. The CDR3 loop is CASSGPGGSNQPQHF. CDR3 coding DNA: TGTGCCAGCAGTGGGCCGGGGGGAAGCAATCAGCCCCAGCATTTT.

The chain combines TRBV5-6 with TRBJ1-2, with D possibly TRBD1 on 6 matching bases. Trimming took 4 bases from V and 5 from J, leaving 15 bases between them. The CDR3 covers 14 residues. CDR1 SGHDT and CDR2 YYEEEE come from the germline V gene. The CDR3 coding sequence is TGTGCCAGCAGCCTCGCAGGGGCGTCGTATGGCTACACCTTC. Its protein product is CASSLAGASYGYTF.

This clone was detected once. The V and J genes are TRBV7-9 and TRBJ1-2; TRBD1 is a possible D gene (5 bases). This CDR3 has 13 residues. The V gene lost 1 base and the J gene lost 8 bases, with 11 bases spanning the gap. Germline lookup yields CDR1 SEHNR and CDR2 FQNEAQ (reference sequence). CDR3 sequence: CASSLGRGDGYTF. The CDR3 coding sequence is TGTGCCAGCAGCTTAGGTCGGGGGGACGGCTACACCTTC.

V is TRBV6-1 and J is TRBJ2-7; D not certain. Trimming shortened V by 7 bases and J by 6 bases, and 19 bases separated the two germline ends. Looked up from germline, CDR1 is MNHNS and CDR2 is SASEGT. The CDR3 is 14 amino acids. CDR3 nucleotides: TGTGCCAGCATACAACCAAGTCTCCTCTCCGAGCAGTACTTC. This codes for CASIQPSLLSEQYF.

This clone appeared once. The rearrangement links TRBV5-1 to TRBJ2-2; D not certain. The germline V gene has CDR1 SGHRS and CDR2 YFSETQ. Trimming stripped 5 bases from V and 5 bases from J, with 13 bases between. This CDR3 comprises 14 residues. Here the CDR3 reads CASSPRLGTGELFF. As DNA, the CDR3 is TGCGCCAGCAGTCCAAGGCTCGGGACCGGGGAGCTGTTTTTT.

The chain recombines TRBV9 with TRBJ1-5; 10 nucleotides agree with TRBD1. Germline V gene sequence: CDR1 SGDLS, CDR2 YYNGEE. With 0 bases clipped from V and 4 bases from J, the junction kept 7 bases outside the gene matches. This CDR3 is built from 17 residues. CDR3 sequence: CASSVGDRGIVNQPQHF. The CDR3 bases are TGTGCCAGCAGCGTAGGGGACAGGGGTATAGTTAATCAGCCCCAGCATTTT.

The rearrangement uses TRBV10-3 and TRBJ2-7; 8 bases line up with TRBD2. With 0 bases clipped from V and 3 bases from J, the junction kept 7 bases outside the gene matches. Per germline, CDR1 ENHRY and CDR2 SYGVKD. CDR3 length: 16 residues. CDR3 protein: CAISESNGRGFYEQYF. The DNA of the CDR3 is TGTGCCATCAGTGAGTCAAACGGGAGGGGCTTCTACGAGCAGTACTTC.

The chain links TRBV27 to TRBJ1-2, with a tentative D call TRBD1 (6 bases). Germline CDR1 and CDR2: MNHEY and SMNVEV (reference sequence). With 5 bases removed from V and 8 bases from J, the gap between germline ends came to 12 bases. The length of the CDR3 is 12 residues. The CDR3 bases are TGTGCCAGCAGTACGCCGAGGGGGGGCTACACCTTC. As protein: CASSTPRGGYTF.

J is TRBJ2-5 and V is TRBV10-3, with D unresolved. V was pared by 0 bases and J by 5 bases, with 7 bases between. Germline V lookup: CDR1 ENHRY, CDR2 SYGVKD. CDR3 length: 13 residues. In nucleotides, the CDR3 is TGTGCCATCAGTGAGTCTCCACGGGAGACCCAGTACTTC. It specifies CAISESPRETQYF.

This clone was seen once. This sequence joins TRBV10-1 and TRBJ2-7; TRBD2 agrees at 9 bases. Trimming at V came to 3 bases and at J to 2 bases, leaving 2 bases not matched to a gene. Germline CDR1 reads WNHNN; CDR2 reads SYGVQD (reference sequence). There are 14 residues in the CDR3. CDR3 sequence: CASSEQREAYEQYF. The DNA for the CDR3 is TGCGCCAGCAGTGAACAGCGGGAGGCCTACGAGCAGTACTTC.

This chain uses TRBV4-1 with TRBJ2-7; TRBD2 agrees at 7 bases. V lost 1 base, J lost 3 bases, and 9 bases stayed unmatched. This CDR3 comprises 16 residues. Germline values: CDR1 MGHRA, CDR2 YSYEKL. The CDR3 loop reads CASSQARLWGGYEQYF. The DNA for the CDR3 is TGCGCCAGCAGCCAAGCAAGACTGTGGGGGGGCTACGAGCAGTACTTC.

The chain combines TRBV9 with TRBJ2-3; weak D call: TRBD1 (5 bases). The CDR3 consists of 14 residues. Trimming pared 0 bases from V and 6 bases from J, leaving 11 bases between. Germline V lookup: CDR1 SGDLS, CDR2 YYNGEE. The CDR3 region is CASSVGTSLDTQYF. The CDR3 coding sequence is TGTGCCAGCAGCGTAGGGACAAGTTTGGATACGCAGTATTTT. The whole variable domain, remainder taken from reference TRBV9 and TRBJ2-3, is DSGVTQTPKHLITATGQRVTLRCSPRSGDLSVYWYQQSLDQGLQFLIQYYNGEERAKGNILERFSAQQFPDLHSELNLSSLELGDSALYFCASSVGTSLDTQYFGPGTRLTVL.

This clone was seen a single time. Other DNA sequences of this sample code for an identical CDR3. This chain joins TRBV2 and TRBJ1-6; 7 positions match TRBD1. The CDR3 spans 16 residues. Looked up from germline, CDR1 is SNHLY and CDR2 is FYNNEI. With V trimmed by 1 base and J by 4 bases, 4 bases remained unmatched. The CDR3 loop is CASSEDQGGYNSPLHF. The CDR3 DNA reads TGTGCCAGCAGTGAAGATCAGGGGGGATATAATTCACCCCTCCACTTT.

The rearrangement joins TRBV28 to TRBJ2-2, with 9 nucleotides matching TRBD2. The germline gives CDR1 MDHEN, CDR2 SYDVKM. This CDR3 has 16 residues. Losses at the gene ends were 7 bases for V and 7 bases for J; bases not matched to a gene: 13. This chain's CDR3 is CASTYSGGGVGGELFF. CDR3 bases: TGTGCCAGCACCTATTCTGGCGGGGGGGTCGGCGGGGAGCTGTTTTTT.

The rearrangement links TRBV9 to TRBJ1-3; D gene uncertain. Germline V gene sequence: CDR1 SGDLS, CDR2 YYNGEE. This CDR3 is built from 15 residues. The V gene lost 0 bases and the J gene lost 2 bases, with 9 bases spanning the gap. DNA of the CDR3: TGTGCCAGCAGCGTAGGGTCAGATCCTGGAAACACCATATATTTT. The encoded protein is CASSVGSDPGNTIYF.

The chain carries TRBV6-4 and TRBJ1-5; 9 nucleotides align to TRBD1. The CDR3 is made up of 14 amino acids. The ends lost 8 bases at V and 3 bases at J; junction bases unmatched: 5. Germline V gene lookup returns CDR1 MRHNA and CDR2 SNTAGT. CDR3 nucleotides: TGTGCCAGCCCGGGACAGGGTCTCAATCAGCCCCAGCATTTT. It is translated as CASPGQGLNQPQHF.

This chain uses TRBV29-1 with TRBJ2-2; D is perhaps TRBD2 (5 bases). The CDR3 is 15 residues long. Trimming removed 6 bases at V and 0 bases at J, with 14 bases between. Germline assignment: CDR1 SQVTM and CDR2 ANQGSEA. The CDR3 nucleotides read TGCAGCGTAACGGGGTATCCGGCGAACACCGGGGAGCTGTTTTTT. Protein sequence: CSVTGYPANTGELFF.

The gene calls are TRBV7-2 and TRBJ2-1; D gene uncertain. This CDR3 is built from 14 residues. Germline values: CDR1 SGHTA, CDR2 FQGNSA. V was clipped by 0 bases and J by 10 bases, with 13 bases between them. The CDR3 sequence: CASSLAPTQQEQFF. Written as DNA, the CDR3 is TGTGCCAGCAGCTTAGCGCCGACTCAGCAGGAGCAGTTCTTC. The full variable domain, rest sourced from reference TRBV7-2 and TRBJ2-1, is GAGVSQSPSNKVTEKGKDVELRCDPISGHTALYWYRQSLGQGLEFLIYFQGNSAPDKSGLPSDRFSAERTGGSVSTLTIQRTQQEDSAVYLCASSLAPTQQEQFFGPGTRLTVL.

V and J are TRBV27 and TRBJ1-5, with a possible D match to TRBD1 (6 bases). Germline V gene sequence: CDR1 MNHEY, CDR2 SMNVEV (reference sequence). The CDR3 length is 15 residues. V lost 2 bases and J 2 bases, leaving 10 bases between the germline ends. Here the CDR3 reads CASSLMAGGNQPQHF. CDR3 bases: TGTGCCAGCAGTTTAATGGCAGGGGGCAATCAGCCCCAGCATTTT.